The 15 T cell receptor beta chains below all came from one sample that was sequenced in a study of T-cell reconstitution after alpha-beta-depleted transplantation in children. Unique molecular identifiers featured in how the TCRbeta library was prepared. MiXCR was run by TCRdb on the PCR reads, yielding one entry per CDR3 protein. The repertoire consists of 210,000 or so distinct CDR3 sequences, with roughly 9% occurring once and the leading ten covering around 6.2%. The material sequenced was PBMCs from the stem cell graft donor, taken from the stem cell graft. The source is a human donor who donated a stem cell graft to a child with acute lymphoblastic leukemia.

A few counts support this clonotype. The CDR3 here is CATSRDRSGDHYEQYF. For the CDR3, the DNA is TGTGCCACCAGCAGAGATCGCAGCGGGGATCACTACGAGCAGTACTTC. V usage is TRBV15 and J usage is TRBJ2-7, with 7 positions matching TRBD2. CDR3 size: 16 residues. Trimming at V came to 0 bases and at J to 3 bases, leaving 8 bases not matched to a gene. The germline V gene has CDR1 LNHNV and CDR2 YYDKDF (reference sequence).

This clonotype was recorded a few times. At one boundary the junction diverges from the germline segment, which might be a read error. CDR3 nucleotide sequence: TGTGCCAGCAGTTACACGTCATCGGGACAGCTTCTATTT. Residues: CASSYTSSGQLLF. The chain carries TRBV6-5 and TRBJ1-6; 7 bases match TRBD1. The CDR3 covers 13 residues. Germline V CDR1 and CDR2: MNHEY, SVGAGI.

The CDR3 DNA reads as TGCAGTGCCCCTAGGGGAGGGTTTAATGAAAAACTGTTTTTT. Translating gives CSAPRGGFNEKLFF. The chain carries TRBV20-1 and TRBJ1-4, with D perhaps TRBD1 (5 bases). There are 14 residues in the CDR3. The V gene's germline CDR1 is DFQATT and CDR2 SNEGSKA (reference sequence). V dropped 6 bases and J dropped 4 bases, with 15 bases sitting between them.

This clonotype came up a few times. The chain has TRBV7-7 and TRBJ2-1, with a possible D match to TRBD1 (6 bases). The ends were cut back, 5 bases at V and 0 bases at J, with 14 bases in the middle. CDR3 length: 16 residues. Germline CDR1 and CDR2: SSHAT and FNYEAQ (reference sequence). The CDR3 DNA reads TGTGCCAGCAGCACCGGCCAAGGGGGCTCCTACAATGAGCAGTTCTTC. Amino acid sequence: CASSTGQGGSYNEQFF.

This clonotype occurred many times. The chain carries TRBV28 and TRBJ2-3; D gene ambiguous. V gave up 8 bases and J gave up 2 bases, with 20 bases separating them. Germline V gene data show CDR1 as MDHEN and CDR2 as SYDVKM. This CDR3 has 16 amino acids. The chain's CDR3 is CASLPFENPNTDTQYF. In nucleotides, the CDR3 is TGTGCCAGCCTCCCGTTCGAAAACCCCAACACAGATACGCAGTATTTT.

This clonotype was detected a few times. V and J are TRBV3-1 and TRBJ2-7, with D hard to call. CDR1 and CDR2 from the germline V gene are LGHDT and YNNKEL (reference sequence). The CDR3 has 13 residues. V lost 1 base to trimming and J lost 3 bases, with 7 bases between them. In DNA, the CDR3 is TGTGCCAGCAGCCAAGGATCCGACTACGAGCAGTACTTC. It translates to CASSQGSDYEQYF.

This clonotype came up many times. J is TRBJ2-1 and V is TRBV12-3 or TRBV12-4; possibly TRBD1 for D (6 bases). Trimming took off 6 bases at V and 3 bases at J, with 18 bases between the two ends. The CDR3 covers 16 residues. The CDR3 region has the DNA TGTGCCAGCAGCCACGACGCAGGGGCAAGCTACAATGAGCAGTTCTTC. Translation gives CASSHDAGASYNEQFF.

The CDR3: CASMPGQATNEKLFF. The CDR3 bases are TGTGCCAGCATGCCGGGACAGGCAACTAATGAAAAACTGTTTTTT. The chain is built from TRBV6-1 and TRBJ1-4, with 8 bases aligning to TRBD1. The germline gives CDR1 MNHNS, CDR2 SASEGT. With 7 bases clipped from V and 0 bases from J, the junction kept 4 bases outside the gene matches. The CDR3 has 15 residues.

This clonotype was picked up many times. The chain links TRBV4-3 to TRBJ2-1, with D unresolved. CDR1 and CDR2 from the germline V gene are LGHNA and YSLEER. The CDR3 is made up of 14 amino acids. V lost 0 bases to trimming and J lost 8 bases, with 11 bases between them. CDR3: CASSQDPQTYEQFF. As DNA, the CDR3 is TGCGCCAGCAGCCAAGATCCCCAAACTTATGAGCAGTTCTTC.

The V and J genes are TRBV5-5 and TRBJ2-7; D remains ambiguous. The V gene lost 3 bases and the J gene lost 0 bases, with 10 bases spanning the gap. CDR3 length: 14 residues. CDR1 and CDR2 (germline): SGHKS, YYEKEE (reference sequence). DNA of the CDR3: TGTGCCAGCAGCTCCATTTCCCTCTCCTACGAGCAGTACTTC. It translates to CASSSISLSYEQYF.

This clonotype occurred a few times. The rearrangement uses TRBV27 and TRBJ2-2; possible D gene TRBD1, 5 bases. The V gene's germline CDR1 is MNHEY and CDR2 SMNVEV (reference sequence). The CDR3 consists of 16 residues. V shed 1 base and J shed 7 bases, with 16 bases lying between them. CDR3 residues: CASSLFARVGNGELFF. In DNA, the CDR3 is TGTGCCAGCAGTTTATTTGCCAGGGTAGGGAACGGGGAGCTGTTTTTT.

V gene TRBV20-1 combines with J gene TRBJ2-1; 12 bases align to TRBD2. Germline V gene data show CDR1 as DFQATT and CDR2 as SNEGSKA (reference sequence). The CDR3 is 15 residues long. J lost 6 bases, V lost 5 bases, and 8 bases had no gene match. The CDR3, as DNA: TGCAGTGCTTCACGGACTAGCGGGATGGGCAATGAGCAGTTCTTC. Translation gives CSASRTSGMGNEQFF.

This clonotype has at least ten counts. V is TRBV12-3 or TRBV12-4 and J is TRBJ1-1; unclear D gene. There are 14 residues in the CDR3. The V end was cut by 5 bases, the J end by 2 bases, with 12 bases between. The CDR3 region has the DNA TGTGCCAGCAGTATAAGCGGGGAAAACACTGAAGCTTTCTTT. Encoded protein: CASSISGENTEAFF.

The chain employs TRBV6-5 and TRBJ2-6; D is unresolved. Germline CDR1 is MNHEY and CDR2 is SVGAGI. V was cut by 5 bases and J by 1 base, with 9 bases left in between. This CDR3 spans 15 amino acids. The CDR3 DNA is TGTGCCAGCAGTCACAGAGAGTCTGGGGCCAACGTCCTGACTTTC. Translated: CASSHRESGANVLTF.

This clonotype appeared a few times. This chain uses TRBV29-1 with TRBJ1-1, with no clear D. The CDR3 length is 16 residues. CDR1 is SQVTM, CDR2 ANQGSEA, per germline. Trimming removed 3 bases at V and 0 bases at J, with 17 bases between. This CDR3 is CSVEGSASLLNTEAFF. The CDR3 coding sequence is TGCAGCGTTGAGGGTTCGGCATCCCTCCTGAACACTGAAGCTTTCTTT.